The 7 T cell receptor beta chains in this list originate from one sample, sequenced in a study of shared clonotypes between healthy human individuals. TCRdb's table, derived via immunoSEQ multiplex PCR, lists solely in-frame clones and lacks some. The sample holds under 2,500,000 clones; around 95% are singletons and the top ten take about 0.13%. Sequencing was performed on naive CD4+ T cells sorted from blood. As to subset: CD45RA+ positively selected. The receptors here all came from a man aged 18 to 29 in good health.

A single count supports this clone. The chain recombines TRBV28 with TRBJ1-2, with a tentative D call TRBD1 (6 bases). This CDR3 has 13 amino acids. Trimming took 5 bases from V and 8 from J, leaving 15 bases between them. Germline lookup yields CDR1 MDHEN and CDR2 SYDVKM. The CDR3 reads CASSPPPDRGYTF. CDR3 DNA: TGTGCCAGCAGTCCCCCGCCGGACAGAGGCTACACCTTC.

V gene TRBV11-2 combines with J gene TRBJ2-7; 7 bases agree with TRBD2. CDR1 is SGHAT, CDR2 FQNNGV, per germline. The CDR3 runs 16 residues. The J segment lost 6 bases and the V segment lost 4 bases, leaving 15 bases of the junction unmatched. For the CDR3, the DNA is TGTGCCAGCAGCTCATACCAAAGCGGGAAGAGCAGCGAGCAGTACTTC. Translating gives CASSSYQSGKSSEQYF.

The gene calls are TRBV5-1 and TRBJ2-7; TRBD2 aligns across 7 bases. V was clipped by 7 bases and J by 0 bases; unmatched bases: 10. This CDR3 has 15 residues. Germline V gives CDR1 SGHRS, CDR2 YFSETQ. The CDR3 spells CASSTGGSVSYEQYF. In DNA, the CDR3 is TGCGCCAGCTCAACGGGCGGGAGTGTCTCCTACGAGCAGTACTTC.

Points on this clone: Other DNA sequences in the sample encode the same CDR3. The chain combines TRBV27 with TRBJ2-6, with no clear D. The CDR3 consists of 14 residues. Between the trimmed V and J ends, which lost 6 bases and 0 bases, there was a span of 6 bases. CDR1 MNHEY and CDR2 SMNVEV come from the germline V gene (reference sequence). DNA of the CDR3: TGTGCCAGCAGCCTCAACTCTGGGGCCAACGTCCTGACTTTC. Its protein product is CASSLNSGANVLTF.

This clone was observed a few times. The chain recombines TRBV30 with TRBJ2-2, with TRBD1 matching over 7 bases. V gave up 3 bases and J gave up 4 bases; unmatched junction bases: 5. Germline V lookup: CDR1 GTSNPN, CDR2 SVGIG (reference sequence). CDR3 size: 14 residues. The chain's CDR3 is CAWSPGGSTGELFF. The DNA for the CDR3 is TGTGCCTGGAGCCCAGGGGGAAGCACCGGGGAGCTGTTTTTT.

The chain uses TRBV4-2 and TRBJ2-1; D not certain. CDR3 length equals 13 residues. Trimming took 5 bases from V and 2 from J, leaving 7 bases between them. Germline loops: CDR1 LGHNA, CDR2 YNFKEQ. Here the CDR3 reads CASSSRAYNEQFF. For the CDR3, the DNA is TGTGCCAGCAGCAGTCGGGCCTACAATGAGCAGTTCTTC.

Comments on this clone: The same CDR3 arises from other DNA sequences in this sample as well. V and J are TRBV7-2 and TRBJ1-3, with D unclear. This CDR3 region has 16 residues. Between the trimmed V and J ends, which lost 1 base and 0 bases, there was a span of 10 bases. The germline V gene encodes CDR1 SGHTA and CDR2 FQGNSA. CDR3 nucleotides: TGTGCCAGCAGCTTAGGGGCCGGGTACTCTGGAAACACCATATATTTT. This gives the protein CASSLGAGYSGNTIYF.